This T cell receptor (beta chain) stems from a study of radiation and T cells in renal cell carcinoma. Study-level findings and limits: Sampling covered only roughly 1 g of each tumor. In nephrectomy-only tumors, top 100 clonotypes averaged approximately 40%, versus roughly 54% irradiated.

Per germline, CDR1 SGDLS and CDR2 YYNGEE. The length of the CDR3 is 14 residues. The germline V and J ends were trimmed by 0 bases and 3 bases, with 7 bases remaining between them. Libraries were prepared by immunoSEQ multiplex PCR; TCRdb keeps only in-frame clonotypes and omits some of them. The table includes 18,000 or so clones, roughly three fifths detected once. This clone is medium-sized (0.01 to 0.1%) by share. Its cognate antigen is unknown. Other nucleotide sequences in the sample specify the same CDR3. Treatment defined: treatment-naive control, cytoreductive nephrectomy. Clear cell pathology was present in this patient's renal cell carcinoma.

The source was tumor tissue, collected from a patient whose treatment was nephrectomy without radiotherapy. The chain combines TRBV9 with TRBJ1-5; D might be TRBD1 (6 bases). This TCR derives from a man between 45 and 60 years old with renal cell carcinoma. This chain's CDR3 is CASSVGTDNQPQHF. The CDR3 DNA is TGTGCCAGCAGCGTAGGGACAGACAATCAGCCCCAGCATTTT.